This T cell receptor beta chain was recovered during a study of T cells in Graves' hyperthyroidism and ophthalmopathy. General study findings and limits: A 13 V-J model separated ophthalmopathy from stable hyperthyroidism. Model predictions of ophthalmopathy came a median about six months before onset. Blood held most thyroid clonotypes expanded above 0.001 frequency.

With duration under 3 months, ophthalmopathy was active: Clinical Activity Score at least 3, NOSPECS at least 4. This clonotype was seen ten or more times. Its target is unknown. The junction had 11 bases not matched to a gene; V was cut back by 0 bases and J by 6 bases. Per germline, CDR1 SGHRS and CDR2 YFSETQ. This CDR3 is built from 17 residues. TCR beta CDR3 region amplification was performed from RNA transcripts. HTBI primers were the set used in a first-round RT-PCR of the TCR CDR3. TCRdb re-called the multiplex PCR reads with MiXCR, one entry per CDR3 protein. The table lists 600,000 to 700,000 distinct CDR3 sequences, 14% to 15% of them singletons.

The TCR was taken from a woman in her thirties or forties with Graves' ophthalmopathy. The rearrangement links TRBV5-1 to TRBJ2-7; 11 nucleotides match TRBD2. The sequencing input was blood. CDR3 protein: CASSLGLMGLAAGEQYF. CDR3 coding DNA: TGCGCCAGCAGCTTGGGCCTTATGGGACTAGCGGCTGGCGAGCAGTACTTC.